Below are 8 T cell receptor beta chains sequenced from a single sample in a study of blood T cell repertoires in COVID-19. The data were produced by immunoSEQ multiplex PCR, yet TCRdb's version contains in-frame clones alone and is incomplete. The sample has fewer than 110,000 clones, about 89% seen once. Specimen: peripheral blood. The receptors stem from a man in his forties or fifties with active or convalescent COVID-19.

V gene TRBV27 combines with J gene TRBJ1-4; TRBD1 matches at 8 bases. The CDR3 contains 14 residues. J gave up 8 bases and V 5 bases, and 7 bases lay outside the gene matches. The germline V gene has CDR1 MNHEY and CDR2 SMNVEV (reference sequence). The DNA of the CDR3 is TGTGCCAGCAGTCCCCGACAGGGGTGGGAAAAACTGTTTTTT. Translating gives CASSPRQGWEKLFF.

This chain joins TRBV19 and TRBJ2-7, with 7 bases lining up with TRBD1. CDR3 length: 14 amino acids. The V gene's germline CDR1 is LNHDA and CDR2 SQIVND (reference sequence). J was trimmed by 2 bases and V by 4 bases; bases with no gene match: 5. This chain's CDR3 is CASSRGQSAYEQYF. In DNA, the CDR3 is TGTGCCAGTAGTAGGGGACAGAGTGCCTACGAGCAGTACTTC.

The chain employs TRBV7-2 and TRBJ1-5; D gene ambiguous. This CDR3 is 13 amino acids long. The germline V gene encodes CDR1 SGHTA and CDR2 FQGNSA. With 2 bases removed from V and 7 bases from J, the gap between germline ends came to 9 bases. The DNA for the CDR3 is TGTGCCAGCAGCTTACTGAGGCCGCAGCCCCAGCATTTT. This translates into CASSLLRPQPQHF.

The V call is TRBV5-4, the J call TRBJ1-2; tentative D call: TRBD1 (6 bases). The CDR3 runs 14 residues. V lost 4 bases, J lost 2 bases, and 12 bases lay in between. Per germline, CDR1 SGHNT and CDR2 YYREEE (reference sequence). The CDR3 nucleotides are TGTGCCAGCAGCCCAAGGACAGTAAACTATGGCTACACCTTC. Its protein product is CASSPRTVNYGYTF.

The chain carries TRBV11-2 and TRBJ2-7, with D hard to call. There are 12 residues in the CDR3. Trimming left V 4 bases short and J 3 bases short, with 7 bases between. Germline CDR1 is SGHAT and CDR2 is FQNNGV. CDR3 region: CASSSSYYEQYF. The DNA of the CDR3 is TGTGCCAGCAGCTCAAGCTACTACGAGCAGTACTTC.

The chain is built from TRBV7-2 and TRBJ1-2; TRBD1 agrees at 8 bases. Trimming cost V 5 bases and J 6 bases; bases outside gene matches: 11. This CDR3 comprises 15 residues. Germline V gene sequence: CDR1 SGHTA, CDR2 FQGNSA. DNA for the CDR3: TGTGCCAGCAGCGAGAGGGGCCAGGGGGCGGATGGCTACACCTTC. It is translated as CASSERGQGADGYTF.

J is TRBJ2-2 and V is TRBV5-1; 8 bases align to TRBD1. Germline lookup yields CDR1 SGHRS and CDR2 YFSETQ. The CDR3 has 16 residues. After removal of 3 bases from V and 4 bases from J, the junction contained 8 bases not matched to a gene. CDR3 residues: CASSSPTGASTGELFF. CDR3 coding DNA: TGCGCCAGCAGCTCCCCGACAGGGGCTAGCACCGGGGAGCTGTTTTTT.

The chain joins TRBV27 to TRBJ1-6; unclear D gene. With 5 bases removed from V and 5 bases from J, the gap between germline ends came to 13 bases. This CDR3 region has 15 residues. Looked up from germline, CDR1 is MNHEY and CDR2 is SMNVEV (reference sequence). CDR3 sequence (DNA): TGTGCCAGCAGTAGCCTGTCCGGGAATAATTCACCCCTCCACTTT. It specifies CASSSLSGNNSPLHF.